The T cell receptor beta chain described here comes from a study of blood T cells in healthy people across ages. Study observations and caveats: Measured against age, TCR beta diversity per million T cells decreased in a roughly linear manner.

Regarding this clonotype: Its target is unknown.

Germline-derived CDR1 and CDR2 are DFQATT and SNEGSKA (reference sequence). V dropped 6 bases and J dropped 2; count of bases not matched to a gene: 7. This CDR3 comprises 15 residues. Primed by a sample-barcoded 5' primer and a J-beta primer mix, a second PCR proceeded for about 7 to 11 cycles. TCRdb recomputed calls from the 5' RACE reads with MiXCR, one row per CDR3 protein. Counted here are 980,000 or so distinct CDR3 sequences, 45% to 50% occurring once; the ten biggest clones make up under 15%. Specimen: blood. This receptor was identified in a man aged 25-45 years in good health. V gene TRBV20-1 combines with J gene TRBJ2-1; 10 bases line up with TRBD2. DNA for the CDR3: TGCAGTGCACAGAGCGGGGGGGAGGCCTACAATGAGCAGTTCTTC. It translates to CSAQSGGEAYNEQFF.